This T cell receptor (beta chain) emerged from a study of Graves' ophthalmopathy and Graves' hyperthyroidism. Amplification of the TCR beta CDR3 regions used RNA transcripts (as template). Amplification began with first-round RT-PCR using HTBI primers, then second-round multiplex PCR was performed. One entry per CDR3 protein results from TCRdb running MiXCR on the multiplex PCR reads. Here the sample spans some 520,000 distinct CDR3 sequences, about an eighth being singletons. This clonotype was observed many times. The trim removed 6 bases at V and 6 bases at J, leaving 3 bases unmatched. This CDR3 region has 15 residues.

The V and J genes are TRBV12-3 or TRBV12-4 and TRBJ2-2; 14 bases fit TRBD2. The sequencing input was blood. The sequence derives from a woman aged 25 to 39 with Graves' ophthalmopathy. CDR3 sequence: CASRMTSGGAGELFF. CDR3 in DNA: TGTGCCAGCAGGATGACTAGCGGGGGGGCCGGGGAGCTGTTTTTT.